This is a list of T cell receptor beta chains from one sample in a study of blood T cell repertoires in COVID-19. Method: immunoSEQ multiplex PCR; TCRdb's copy keeps in-frame clones and lacks some. The profile shows some 120,000 clones, 85% to 90% of them singletons. Sequencing input: peripheral blood. These TCRs come from a man aged 50-60 years with acute or convalescent COVID-19. Both conserved end residues are part of each CDR3. A D gene is named only where the DNA matches it firmly.

V: TRBV10-1
D: TRBD2
J: TRBJ2-3
CDR3: CASSEPAGGTDTQYF

V: TRBV10-3
D: TRBD1
J: TRBJ1-1
CDR3: CAISPRQGPEAFF

V: TRBV7-2
D: TRBD2
J: TRBJ2-7
CDR3: CASSFRTGGQGEQYF

V: TRBV30
D: NA
J: TRBJ1-4
CDR3: CAWNPDSYNEKLFF

V: TRBV6-2/TRBV6-3
D: NA
J: TRBJ2-7
CDR3: CASSLADTQEQYF

V: TRBV4-1
D: TRBD2
J: TRBJ2-3
CDR3: CASSPRGAGGPTDTQYF

V: TRBV19
D: TRBD2
J: TRBJ2-3
CDR3: CASSNWEGLAPDTQYF

V: TRBV7-2
D: TRBD2
J: TRBJ2-1
CDR3: CASSLVGGRNNEQFF

V: TRBV12-3/TRBV12-4
D: NA
J: TRBJ1-6
CDR3: CASTLSGESPLHF

V: TRBV9
D: NA
J: TRBJ2-6
CDR3: CASSVAGLAGANVLTF

V: TRBV4-3
D: TRBD2
J: TRBJ2-1
CDR3: CASSQDWASGAPDEQFF

V: TRBV7-9
D: NA
J: TRBJ2-2
CDR3: CASSPRTRNTGELFF

V: TRBV5-1
D: TRBD2
J: TRBJ2-7
CDR3: CASPPETGQTSGRVDEQYF

V: TRBV2
D: TRBD1
J: TRBJ1-2
CDR3: CASSGDSLYGYTF